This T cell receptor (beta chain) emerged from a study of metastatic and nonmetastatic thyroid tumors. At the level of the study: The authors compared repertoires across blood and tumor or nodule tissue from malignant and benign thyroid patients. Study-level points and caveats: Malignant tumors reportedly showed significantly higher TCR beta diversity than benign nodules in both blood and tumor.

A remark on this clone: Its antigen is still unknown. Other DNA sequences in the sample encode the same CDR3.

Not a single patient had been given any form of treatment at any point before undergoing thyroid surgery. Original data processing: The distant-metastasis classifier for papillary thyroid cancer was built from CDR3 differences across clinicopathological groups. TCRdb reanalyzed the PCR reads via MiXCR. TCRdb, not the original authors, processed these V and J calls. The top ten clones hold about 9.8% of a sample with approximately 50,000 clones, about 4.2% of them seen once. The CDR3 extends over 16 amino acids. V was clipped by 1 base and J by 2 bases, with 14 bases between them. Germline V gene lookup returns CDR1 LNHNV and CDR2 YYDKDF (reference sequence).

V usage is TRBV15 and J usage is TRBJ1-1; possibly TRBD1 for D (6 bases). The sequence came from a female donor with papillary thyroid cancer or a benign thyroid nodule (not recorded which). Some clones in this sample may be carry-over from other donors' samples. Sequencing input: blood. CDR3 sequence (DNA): TGTGCCACCAGCAGAGGGTCACAGGGTGCTAACACTGAAGCTTTCTTT. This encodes CATSRGSQGANTEAFF.